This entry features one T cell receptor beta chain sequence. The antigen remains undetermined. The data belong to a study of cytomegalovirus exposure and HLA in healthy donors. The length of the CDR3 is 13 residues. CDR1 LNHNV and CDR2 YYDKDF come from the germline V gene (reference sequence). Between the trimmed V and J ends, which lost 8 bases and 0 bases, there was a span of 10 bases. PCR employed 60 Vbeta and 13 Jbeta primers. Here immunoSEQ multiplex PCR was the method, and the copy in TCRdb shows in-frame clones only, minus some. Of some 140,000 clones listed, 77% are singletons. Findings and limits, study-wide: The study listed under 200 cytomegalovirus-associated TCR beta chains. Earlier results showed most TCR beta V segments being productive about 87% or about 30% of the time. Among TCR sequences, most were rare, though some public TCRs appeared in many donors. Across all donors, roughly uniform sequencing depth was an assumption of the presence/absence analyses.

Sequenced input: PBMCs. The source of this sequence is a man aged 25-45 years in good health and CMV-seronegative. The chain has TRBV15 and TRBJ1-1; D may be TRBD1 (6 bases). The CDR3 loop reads CATAGEVNTEAFF. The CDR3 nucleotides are TGTGCCACCGCAGGGGAAGTGAACACTGAAGCTTTCTTT.